One sample yielded the 25 T cell receptor beta chains listed below, sequenced in a study of cytomegalovirus exposure and HLA in healthy donors. The PCR had 60 Vbeta and 13 Jbeta primers. Sequencing used immunoSEQ multiplex PCR; TCRdb keeps in-frame clones, though not all of them. Here the sample spans some 32,000 clones, about 87% being singletons. Material: PBMCs. The source is a boy aged 10-17 years in good health and CMV-seronegative.

The chain has TRBV7-3 and TRBJ2-3; tentatively, D is TRBD1 (6 bases). V lost 4 bases, J lost 6 bases, and 11 bases lay in between. Germline lookup yields CDR1 SGHTA and CDR2 FQGTGA. The CDR3 is made up of 13 amino acids. CDR3: CASSWNRADTQYF. The CDR3 DNA sequence: TGTGCCAGCAGCTGGAACAGGGCCGATACGCAGTATTTT. Looking up the rest from reference TRBV7-3 and TRBJ2-3 gives the full variable domain: GAGVSQTPSNKVTEKGKYVELRCDPISGHTALYWYRQSLGQGPEFLIYFQGTGAADDSGLPNDRFFAVRPEGSVSTLKIQRTERGDSAVYLCASSWNRADTQYFGPGTRLTVL.

The chain is built from TRBV7-3 and TRBJ1-6; D gene ambiguous. CDR1 SGHTA and CDR2 FQGTGA come from the germline V gene. With 5 bases removed from V and 7 bases from J, the gap between germline ends came to 12 bases. CDR3 length: 14 amino acids. The CDR3 spells CASSHAGRNSPLHF. In DNA, the CDR3 is TGTGCCAGCAGCCACGCTGGGCGAAATTCACCCCTCCACTTT.

The chain couples TRBV6-6 to TRBJ2-3; TRBD2 aligns across 10 bases. The CDR3 loop spans 15 amino acids. V lost 6 bases to trimming and J lost 4 bases; unmatched junction nucleotides: 7. Germline CDR1 MNHNY, CDR2 SVGAGI (reference sequence). For the CDR3, the DNA is TGTGCCAGCAGGGCACTAGCGGGGCTTTCAGATACGCAGTATTTT. Translated: CASRALAGLSDTQYF.

The J gene is TRBJ1-4, the V gene TRBV4-3; D uncertain. Germline CDR1 LGHNA, CDR2 YSLEER. The CDR3 is 16 residues long. V lost 4 bases and J 5 bases, leaving 17 bases between the germline ends. The CDR3 reads CASSRVVGRLNEKLFF. CDR3 nucleotide sequence: TGCGCCAGCAGCCGGGTAGTGGGGAGGCTCAATGAAAAACTGTTTTTT.

This sequence joins TRBV7-9 and TRBJ2-7, with D perhaps matching TRBD1 (5 bases). This CDR3 has 14 amino acids. V gave up 7 bases and J gave up 2 bases, with 15 bases separating them. In germline, CDR1 is SEHNR, CDR2 FQNEAQ (reference sequence). CDR3 DNA sequence: TGTGCCAGCAACCTCAACAGGTTTCCCTACGAGCAGTACTTC. This sequence encodes CASNLNRFPYEQYF.

This clone was detected a few times. V gene TRBV5-1 combines with J gene TRBJ1-1, with 8 positions matching TRBD1. Germline lookup yields CDR1 SGHRS and CDR2 YFSETQ. CDR3 length equals 15 residues. The V and J ends lost 3 bases and 1 base, in that order; junction bases with no gene match: 5. This CDR3 reads CASSSRQGTNTEAFF. The CDR3 DNA reads TGCGCCAGCAGCTCCCGACAGGGGACGAACACTGAAGCTTTCTTT.

V is TRBV4-2 and J is TRBJ2-7, with D perhaps TRBD2 (7 bases). Trimming removed 0 bases from V and 1 base from J, with 13 bases in between. The germline V gene has CDR1 LGHNA and CDR2 YNFKEQ. The CDR3 sequence is 16 residues long. The CDR3 is CASSQEGASGSYEQYF. DNA for the CDR3: TGTGCCAGCAGCCAAGAGGGGGCTAGCGGATCCTACGAGCAGTACTTC.

This chain's CDR3 is CASSKRLNLYGYTF. The CDR3 DNA reads as TGTGCCAGTAGTAAAAGACTGAACCTTTATGGCTACACCTTC. This chain joins TRBV19 and TRBJ1-2, with D hard to call. The CDR3 has 14 amino acids. V was pared by 4 bases and J by 5 bases, with 14 bases between. Germline lookup yields CDR1 LNHDA and CDR2 SQIVND (reference sequence).

This chain links TRBV5-1 with TRBJ2-1; 8 bases match TRBD2. CDR3 length equals 14 residues. V gave up 8 bases and J gave up 2 bases; unmatched junction bases: 6. Germline values: CDR1 SGHRS, CDR2 YFSETQ. The CDR3 loop is CASGASGPYNEQFF. The CDR3 nucleotides are TGCGCCAGTGGGGCTAGCGGGCCCTACAATGAGCAGTTCTTC.

This clone has a single count. This chain joins TRBV4-3 and TRBJ2-3; D is perhaps TRBD2 (5 bases). CDR3 length equals 12 residues. From germline, CDR1 is LGHNA and CDR2 YSLEER. Trimming took off 6 bases at V and 10 bases at J, with 14 bases between the two ends. DNA of the CDR3: TGCGCCAGCAGTTACGACACGAGGGCGCAGTATTTT. As protein: CASSYDTRAQYF.

The chain recombines TRBV10-3 with TRBJ2-1; no reliable D call. The CDR3 loop spans 17 amino acids. The V and J ends lost 0 bases and 0 bases respectively, with 12 bases between them. Per the germline V gene, CDR1 is ENHRY and CDR2 is SYGVKD. CDR3: CAISESGGTSSYNEQFF. The CDR3 coding sequence is TGTGCCATCAGTGAGTCCGGCGGCACGAGCTCCTACAATGAGCAGTTCTTC.

V usage is TRBV4-2 and J usage is TRBJ1-6; the D gene is possibly TRBD1 (5 bases). The germline gives CDR1 LGHNA, CDR2 YNFKEQ. The CDR3 extends over 17 amino acids. Trimming pared 0 bases from V and 0 bases from J, leaving 9 bases between. Written as DNA, the CDR3 is TGTGCCAGCAGCCAAGAACAGGTTAGCTCCTATAATTCACCCCTCCACTTT. Translating it yields CASSQEQVSSYNSPLHF.

This clone was counted once. The chain is built from TRBV19 and TRBJ2-7; 9 bases are a match to TRBD2. V gave up 5 bases and J gave up 3 bases; unmatched junction bases: 5. The CDR3 has 14 residues. Germline assignment: CDR1 LNHDA and CDR2 SQIVND (reference sequence). The CDR3 region has the DNA TGTGCCAGTAGTCGTAGCGGGGGCATCTACGAGCAGTACTTC. This codes for CASSRSGGIYEQYF. Full variable domain (remainder filled in from reference TRBV19 and TRBJ2-7): DGGITQSPKYLFRKEGQNVTLSCEQNLNHDAMYWYRQDPGQGLRLIYYSQIVNDFQKGDIAEGYSVSREKKESFPLTVTSAQKNPTAFYLCASSRSGGIYEQYFGPGTRLTVT.

This sequence joins TRBV14 and TRBJ1-1; TRBD1 matches at 11 bases. The CDR3 is 16 amino acids. Trimming cost V 4 bases and J 1 base; bases outside gene matches: 5. Germline assignment: CDR1 SGHDN and CDR2 FVKESK. The CDR3 here is CASSLDRGLRNTEAFF. DNA of the CDR3: TGTGCCAGCAGCCTGGACAGGGGGCTCCGGAACACTGAAGCTTTCTTT. Using reference TRBV14 and TRBJ1-1 for the parts outside the CDR3, the full variable domain is EAGVTQFPSHSVIEKGQTVTLRCDPISGHDNLYWYRRVMGKEIKFLLHFVKESKQDESGMPNNRFLAERTGGTYSTLKVQPAELEDSGVYFCASSLDRGLRNTEAFFGQGTRLTVV.

The chain recombines TRBV4-3 with TRBJ2-5; a weak D match, TRBD1 (6 bases). Trimming pared 1 base from V and 4 bases from J, leaving 16 bases between. The CDR3 has 16 amino acids. Germline V gives CDR1 LGHNA, CDR2 YSLEER. CDR3 in DNA: TGCGCCAGCAGCCAAGGCGACAGGCTCTTATCAGAGACCCAGTACTTC. Residues: CASSQGDRLLSETQYF.

The chain uses TRBV29-1 and TRBJ2-4; possible D gene TRBD1, 5 bases. Germline V lookup: CDR1 SQVTM, CDR2 ANQGSEA. Trimming removed 1 base from V and 5 bases from J, with 9 bases in between. The CDR3 length is 13 residues. The CDR3 here is CSVEAREQNIQYF. The CDR3 DNA is TGCAGCGTTGAAGCCAGGGAACAAAACATTCAGTACTTC.

This chain's CDR3 is CASSYPPTSRFETQYF. CDR3 coding DNA: TGTGCCAGCAGTTATCCGCCGACTAGCAGATTTGAGACCCAGTACTTC. The chain has TRBV7-9 and TRBJ2-5; 7 positions agree with TRBD2. The CDR3 has 16 amino acids. Germline CDR1 reads SEHNR; CDR2 reads FQNEAQ (reference sequence). After removal of 6 bases from V and 5 bases from J, the junction contained 15 bases not matched to a gene.

The gene calls are TRBV2 and TRBJ2-2; D is unresolved. The CDR3 sequence is 14 residues long. The germline V gene encodes CDR1 SNHLY and CDR2 FYNNEI. With 2 bases removed from V and 4 bases from J, the gap between germline ends came to 8 bases. The CDR3 DNA sequence: TGTGCCAGCAGTGAACTCGGTATCACCGGGGAGCTGTTTTTT. This encodes CASSELGITGELFF.

This chain uses TRBV6-5 with TRBJ2-7, with 10 bases fitting TRBD1. After removal of 5 bases from V and 3 bases from J, the junction contained 4 bases not matched to a gene. The CDR3 extends over 14 amino acids. CDR1 is MNHEY, CDR2 SVGAGI, per germline. CDR3 coding DNA: TGTGCCAGCAGTATGGGACAGGGGCGCTACGAGCAGTACTTC. Its protein product is CASSMGQGRYEQYF.

This clone was seen more than once but under ten times. This chain joins TRBV11-2 and TRBJ1-1; no definite D call. The CDR3 consists of 14 residues. Per the germline V gene, CDR1 is SGHAT and CDR2 is FQNNGV. The V and J ends lost 6 bases and 11 bases respectively, with 22 bases between them. The CDR3 region is CASSIDAGPKLAFF. The CDR3 region has the DNA TGTGCCAGCAGTATAGACGCGGGCCCAAAGTTGGCTTTCTTT. The whole variable domain, remainder taken from reference TRBV11-2 and TRBJ1-1, is EAGVAQSPRYKIIEKRQSVAFWCNPISGHATLYWYQQILGQGPKLLIQFQNNGVVDDSQLPKDRFSAERLKGVDSTLKIQPAKLEDSAVYLCASSIDAGPKLAFFGQGTRLTVV.

The V call is TRBV6-5, the J call TRBJ2-3; the D gene is possibly TRBD2 (7 bases). With 0 bases removed from V and 4 bases from J, the gap between germline ends came to 11 bases. Germline V lookup: CDR1 MNHEY, CDR2 SVGAGI. The CDR3 has 15 residues. In DNA, the CDR3 is TGTGCCAGCAGTTACTCGGGGGGGGCTGCAGATACGCAGTATTTT. This translates into CASSYSGGAADTQYF.

This clone was seen once. The CDR3 loop is CASSRGTGGQPQHF. The CDR3 coding sequence is TGTGCCAGCTCACGCGGGACAGGGGGCCAGCCCCAGCATTTT. The V call is TRBV18, the J call TRBJ1-5, with 12 bases that match TRBD1. The germline V gene encodes CDR1 KGHSH and CDR2 LQKENI. With V trimmed by 4 bases and J by 7 bases, 2 bases remained unmatched. CDR3 length: 14 amino acids.

The chain joins TRBV5-5 to TRBJ1-5; tentatively, D is TRBD1 (5 bases). Germline loops: CDR1 SGHKS, CDR2 YYEKEE (reference sequence). V dropped 4 bases and J dropped 3 bases, with 14 bases sitting between them. The CDR3 has 15 amino acids. CDR3 loop: CASSLARGDNQPQHF. The CDR3 DNA reads TGTGCCAGCAGCCTAGCGCGGGGGGACAATCAGCCCCAGCATTTT.

The chain links TRBV13 to TRBJ2-1, with a tentative D call TRBD1 (6 bases). The CDR3 contains 17 residues. V was clipped by 1 base and J by 1 base, with 14 bases between them. Germline CDR1 and CDR2: PRHDT and FYEKMQ (reference sequence). As DNA, the CDR3 is TGTGCCAGCAGCTTAGCGTCCGGGACACCATCCTACAATGAGCAGTTCTTC. This gives the protein CASSLASGTPSYNEQFF.

The chain combines TRBV29-1 with TRBJ2-7, with D maybe TRBD1 (6 bases). Germline CDR1 is SQVTM and CDR2 is ANQGSEA. V was shortened by 6 bases and J by 0 bases, with 9 bases between the two germline ends. The CDR3 spans 12 residues. This CDR3 reads CSVGDISYEQYF. The CDR3 DNA sequence: TGCAGCGTGGGGGACATCTCCTACGAGCAGTACTTC.